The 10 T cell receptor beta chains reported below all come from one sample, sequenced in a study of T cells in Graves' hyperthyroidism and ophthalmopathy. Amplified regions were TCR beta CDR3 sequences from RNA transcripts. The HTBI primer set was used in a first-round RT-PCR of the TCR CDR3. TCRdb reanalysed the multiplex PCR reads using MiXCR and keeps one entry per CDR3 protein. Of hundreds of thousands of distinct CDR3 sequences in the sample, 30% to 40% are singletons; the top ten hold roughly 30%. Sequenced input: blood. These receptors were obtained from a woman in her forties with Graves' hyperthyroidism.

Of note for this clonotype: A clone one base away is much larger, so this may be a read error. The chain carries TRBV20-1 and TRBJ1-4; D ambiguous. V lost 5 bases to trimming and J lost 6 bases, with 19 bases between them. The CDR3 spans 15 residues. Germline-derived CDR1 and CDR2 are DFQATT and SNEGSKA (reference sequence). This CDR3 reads CSAEDARALDEKLFF. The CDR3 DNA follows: TGCAGTGCTGAGGACGCCCGGGCGCTTGATGAAAAACTGTTTTTT.

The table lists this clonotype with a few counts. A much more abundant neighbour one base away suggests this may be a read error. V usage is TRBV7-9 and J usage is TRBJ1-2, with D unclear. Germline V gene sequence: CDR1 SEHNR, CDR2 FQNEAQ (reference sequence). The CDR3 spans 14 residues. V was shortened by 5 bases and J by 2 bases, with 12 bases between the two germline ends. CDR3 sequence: CASSRIDGNYGYTF. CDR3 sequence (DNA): TGTGCCAGCAGCCGGATCGACGGGAACTATGGCTACACCTTC.

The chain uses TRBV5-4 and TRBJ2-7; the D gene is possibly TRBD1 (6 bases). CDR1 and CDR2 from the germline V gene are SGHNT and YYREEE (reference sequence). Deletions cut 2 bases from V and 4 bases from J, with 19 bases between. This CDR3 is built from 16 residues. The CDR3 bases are TGTGCCAGCAGCTTAGATTGGCAGGGGCTTTCGTACGAGCAGTACTTC. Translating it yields CASSLDWQGLSYEQYF.

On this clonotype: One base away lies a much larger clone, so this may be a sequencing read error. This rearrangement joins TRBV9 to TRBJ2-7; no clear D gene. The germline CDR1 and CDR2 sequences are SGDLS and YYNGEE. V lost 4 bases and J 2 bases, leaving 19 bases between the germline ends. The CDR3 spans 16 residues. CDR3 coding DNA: TGTGCCAGCAGCCCTGGGCGTGGACGCGAGGCCTACGAGCAGTACTTC. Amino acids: CASSPGRGREAYEQYF.

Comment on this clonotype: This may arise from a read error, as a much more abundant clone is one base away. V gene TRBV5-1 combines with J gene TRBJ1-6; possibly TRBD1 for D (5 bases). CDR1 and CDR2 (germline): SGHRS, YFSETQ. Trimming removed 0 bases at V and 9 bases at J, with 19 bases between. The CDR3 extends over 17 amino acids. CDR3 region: CASSLETQGRGISPLHF. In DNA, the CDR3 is TGCGCCAGCAGCTTGGAAACGCAGGGAAGAGGGATTTCACCCCTCCACTTT.

CDR3 in DNA: TGTGCCAGCAGCCTCCGTGAGGTCGTGGGAGAGCAGTACTTC. Amino acids: CASSLREVVGEQYF. The rearrangement links TRBV6-5 to TRBJ2-7; the D is unclear. The CDR3 is 14 residues long. With 6 bases removed from V and 7 bases from J, the gap between germline ends came to 19 bases. From germline, CDR1 is MNHEY and CDR2 SVGAGI.

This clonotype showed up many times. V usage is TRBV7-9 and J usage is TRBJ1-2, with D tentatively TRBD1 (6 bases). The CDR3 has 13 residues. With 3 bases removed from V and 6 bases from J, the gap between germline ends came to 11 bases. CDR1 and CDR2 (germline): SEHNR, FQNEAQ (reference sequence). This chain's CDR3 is CASSFPQGDGYTF. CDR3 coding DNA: TGTGCCAGCAGCTTTCCACAGGGAGATGGCTACACCTTC.

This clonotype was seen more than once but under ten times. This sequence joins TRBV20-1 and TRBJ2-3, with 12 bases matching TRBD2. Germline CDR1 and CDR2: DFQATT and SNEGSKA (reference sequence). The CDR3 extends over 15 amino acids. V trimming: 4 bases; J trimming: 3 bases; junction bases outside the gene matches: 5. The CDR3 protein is CSATTSGRGTDTQYF. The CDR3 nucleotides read TGCAGTGCTACGACTAGCGGGAGAGGTACAGATACGCAGTATTTT.

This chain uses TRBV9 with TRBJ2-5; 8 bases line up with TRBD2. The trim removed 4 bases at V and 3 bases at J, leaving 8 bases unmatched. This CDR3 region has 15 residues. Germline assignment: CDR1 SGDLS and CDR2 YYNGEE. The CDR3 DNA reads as TGTGCCAGCAGCCCCTCGGGGGGGCAGAAAGAGACCCAGTACTTC. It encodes CASSPSGGQKETQYF.

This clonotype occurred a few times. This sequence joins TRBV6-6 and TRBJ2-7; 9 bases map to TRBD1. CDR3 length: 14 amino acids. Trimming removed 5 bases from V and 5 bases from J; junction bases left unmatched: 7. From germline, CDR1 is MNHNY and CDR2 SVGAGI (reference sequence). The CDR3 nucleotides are TGTGCCAGCAGTGACGGGACAGGGAGCGACGAGCAGTACTTC. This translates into CASSDGTGSDEQYF.